The next 18 T cell receptor beta chains were all read from a single sample in a study of T cell clonality in common variable immunodeficiency. Using immunoSEQ multiplex PCR, the repertoire was profiled, and TCRdb retains in-frame clones only, with some absent. Singletons are absent from the sample, which has roughly 70,000 clones. Sequenced sample: peripheral blood mononuclear cells. The receptors originated from a person between 18 and 75 years old in good health.

In this sample, this clone turned up a few times. From the germline J gene comes the end of the CDR3, since the read stops 3 residues before it. This chain joins TRBV5-6 and TRBJ1-2, with D possibly being TRBD1 (6 bases). The germline V gene encodes CDR1 SGHDT and CDR2 YYEEEE. V lost 1 base and J lost 6, with 13 bases in between. The length of the CDR3 is 14 residues. Incomplete CDR3 DNA: TGTGCCAGCAGCTTGCTCCAGGGGCGGGATGGC. The encoded protein is CASSLLQGRDG. The whole CDR3 sequence is CASSLLQGRDGYTF.

This clone was seen at least ten times. From the germline J gene comes the end of the CDR3, since the read stops 3 residues before it. The V call is TRBV18, the J call TRBJ2-7; TRBD1 is a possible D gene (6 bases). There are 13 residues in the CDR3. Germline CDR1 is KGHSH and CDR2 is LQKENI. The V gene lost 6 bases and the J gene lost 6 bases, with 15 bases spanning the gap. CDR3 bases read: TGTGCCAGCTCTCAAGGGCCAGGGGCCGAG. It translates to CASSQGPGAE. In full, the CDR3 reads CASSQGPGAEQYF.

This clone came up many times. The read falls 3 residues short of the CDR3 end, and the missing part is taken from the germline J gene. The J gene is TRBJ2-1, the V gene TRBV19, with 11 bases identical to TRBD1. From germline, CDR1 is LNHDA and CDR2 SQIVND (reference sequence). The CDR3 sequence is 16 residues long. The ends lost 9 bases at V and 2 bases at J; junction bases unmatched: 9. The CDR3: CASRDRGRKTYNEQFF. The DNA read from the CDR3 is TGTGCCAGCCGGGACAGGGGGAGGAAGACCTACAATGAG.

This clone was recorded at least ten times. The read ends 3 residues early relative to the CDR3; the germline J gene fills the gap. The rearrangement joins TRBV20-1 to TRBJ1-2, with D tentatively TRBD1 (6 bases). V dropped 6 bases and J dropped 4 bases, with 15 bases sitting between them. Germline V gene sequence: CDR1 DFQATT, CDR2 SNEGSKA (reference sequence). The CDR3 is 13 amino acids. The DNA read from the CDR3 is TGCAGTGCAGAATTGGGACATACCTATGGC. It is translated as CSAELGHTYG. The full CDR3 protein is CSAELGHTYGYTF.

This clone was recorded at least ten times. The CDR3 end lies 3 residues beyond the end of the read and is filled in from the germline J gene. The chain carries TRBV6-1 and TRBJ1-1, with D unresolved. Trimming removed 2 bases from V and 0 bases from J, with 10 bases in between. This CDR3 has 15 residues. Per germline, CDR1 MNHNS and CDR2 SASEGT. The sequenced CDR3 bases are TGTGCCAGCAGTGAACTCGGTCCGATGAACACTGAA. This sequence encodes CASSELGPMNTE. In full, the CDR3 reads CASSELGPMNTEAFF.

This clone came up many times. The observed sequence ends 3 residues before the CDR3 terminus, with the missing tail filled in from the germline J gene. The chain joins TRBV4-2 to TRBJ1-2, with D perhaps TRBD1 (5 bases). Germline V CDR1 and CDR2: LGHNA, YNFKEQ. The V gene lost 1 base and the J gene lost 7 bases, with 19 bases spanning the gap. The CDR3 is 16 amino acids. CDR3 loop: CASSQVSGAGEGGYTF. The sequenced part of the CDR3 DNA is TGTGCCAGCAGCCAAGTATCGGGCGCGGGGGAGGGTGGC.

This clone was recorded many times. The read is 3 residues too short to cover the CDR3 end, so that end is filled in from the germline J gene. The V and J genes are TRBV7-3 and TRBJ2-1, with D possibly matching TRBD1 (5 bases). V lost 2 bases to trimming and J lost 4 bases, with 12 bases between them. The CDR3 is 15 residues long. Germline V gives CDR1 SGHTA, CDR2 FQGTGA. The part of the CDR3 DNA that was read is TGTGCCAGCAGCTTATCGGGCAGGGCGTACAATGAG. It yields the protein CASSLSGRAYNE. The full CDR3 sequence reads CASSLSGRAYNEQFF.

This clone has ten or more counts. The CDR3 is cut off 3 residues early in the read; its end comes from the germline J gene. The V call is TRBV5-1, the J call TRBJ2-1, with D tentatively TRBD2 (5 bases). Germline CDR1 reads SGHRS; CDR2 reads YFSETQ. The V gene lost 2 bases and the J gene lost 7 bases, with 19 bases spanning the gap. This CDR3 region has 16 residues. Incomplete CDR3 DNA: TGCGCCAGCAGCTTTCTCGGGGTAGCGCTTGCTAATGAG. This gives the protein CASSFLGVALANE. The full CDR3 reads CASSFLGVALANEQFF.

Ten or more counts support this clone. The CDR3 end is not reached by the read, which stops 3 residues before it; the germline J gene fills it in. The chain is built from TRBV7-9 and TRBJ1-2; weak D call: TRBD1 (6 bases). The CDR3 is 14 residues long. Germline CDR1 SEHNR, CDR2 FQNEAQ (reference sequence). CDR3 bases read: TGTGCCAGCAGCTTACCCGGGGGGCTGGGAGGC. This encodes CASSLPGGLGG. Given in full, the CDR3 is CASSLPGGLGGYTF. The whole variable domain, remainder taken from reference TRBV7-9 and TRBJ1-2, is DTGVSQNPRHKITKRGQNVTFRCDPISEHNRLYWYRQTLGQGPEFLTYFQNEAQLEKSRLLSDRFSAERPKGSFSTLEIQRTEQGDSAMYLCASSLPGGLGGYTFGSGTRLTVV.

This clone was observed many times. The read falls 3 residues short of the CDR3 end, and the missing part is taken from the germline J gene. This chain links TRBV20-1 with TRBJ2-1, with 10 positions matching TRBD2. The CDR3 spans 15 residues. Germline CDR1 is DFQATT and CDR2 is SNEGSKA (reference sequence). Unmatched junction bases numbered 8, after V lost 1 base and J lost 8 bases. The CDR3 protein is CSARGASGSGDEQFF. The CDR3 bases that were read are TGCAGTGCTAGAGGAGCTAGCGGGAGTGGAGATGAG.

This clone was counted many times. The CDR3 end falls 3 residues outside the read, so it is completed with the germline J gene. V and J are TRBV6-1 and TRBJ1-1; D might be TRBD1 (5 bases). The CDR3 is made up of 14 amino acids. The germline gives CDR1 MNHNS, CDR2 SASEGT. V was clipped by 2 bases and J by 3 bases, with 10 bases between them. CDR3 in amino acids: CASSEPTEDTEAFF. Partial CDR3 DNA: TGTGCCAGCAGTGAACCGACAGAGGACACTGAA.

This clone has a count of ten or more. Read coverage stops 3 residues before the CDR3 terminus; the germline J gene supplies the remainder. V usage is TRBV18 and J usage is TRBJ2-7; 9 nucleotides line up with TRBD1. This CDR3 has 15 amino acids. Losses at the gene ends were 4 bases for V and 0 bases for J; bases not matched to a gene: 4. CDR1 and CDR2 (germline): KGHSH, LQKENI. The part of the CDR3 DNA that was read is TGTGCCAGCTCACTAGGGACAGGGCCCTCCTACGAG. Translated, it gives CASSLGTGPSYE. The complete CDR3 protein is CASSLGTGPSYEQYF.

This clone appeared many times. Sequencing ends 3 residues short of the CDR3 end; the germline J gene provides the rest. The chain employs TRBV5-1 and TRBJ2-2; D perhaps matches TRBD1 (6 bases). Germline CDR1 and CDR2: SGHRS and YFSETQ. The CDR3 contains 14 residues. The ends were cut back, 1 base at V and 3 bases at J, with 7 bases in the middle. The CDR3 DNA, read in part, is TGCGCCAGCAGCTTGAGGACAGACACCGGGGAG. Protein: CASSLRTDTGE. The full CDR3 is CASSLRTDTGELFF.

Many counts were recorded for this clone. The read terminates 3 residues ahead of where the CDR3 ends, so the germline J gene completes it. The V call is TRBV18, the J call TRBJ1-1; D perhaps matches TRBD1 (5 bases). The CDR3 totals 13 residues. V lost 8 bases and J lost 0, with 10 bases in between. Germline V gene data show CDR1 as KGHSH and CDR2 as LQKENI. The CDR3 reads CASLGGMNTEAFF. Partial CDR3 DNA: TGTGCCAGCCTCGGGGGGATGAACACTGAA.

This clone was seen many times. The sequenced fragment ends 3 residues before the CDR3 boundary, so the rest is inferred from the germline J gene. V is TRBV12-3 or TRBV12-4 and J is TRBJ2-7; D is perhaps TRBD2 (6 bases). The V gene lost 6 bases and the J gene lost 3 bases, with 18 bases spanning the gap. There are 15 residues in the CDR3. The CDR3 reads CASRSSGRSFYEQYF. CDR3 DNA, as far as it was read: TGTGCCAGCAGATCGAGCGGGCGCAGTTTCTACGAG.

This clone was seen repeatedly, ten times or more. The read terminates 3 residues ahead of where the CDR3 ends, so the germline J gene completes it. The rearrangement joins TRBV12-3 or TRBV12-4 to TRBJ2-2; D may be TRBD2 (5 bases). The V end was cut by 3 bases, the J end by 8 bases, with 13 bases between. The CDR3 has 14 amino acids. Partial CDR3 DNA: TGTGCCAGCAGTTTTGGTCGGCGGGCAGGGGAG. Encoded protein: CASSFGRRAGE. In full, the CDR3 reads CASSFGRRAGELFF.

This clone was found many times. The DNA read from the CDR3 is TGTGCCAGCTCAATCGGGACAGGGGATCAGCCC. Protein sequence: CASSIGTGDQP. The whole CDR3 is CASSIGTGDQPQHF. The J gene is TRBJ1-5, the V gene TRBV18; 10 nucleotides agree with TRBD1. The CDR3 extends 3 residues past the end of the read, so its final part is completed from the germline J gene. Germline V gene lookup returns CDR1 KGHSH and CDR2 LQKENI. The CDR3 is 14 amino acids. Trimming took 5 bases from V and 5 from J; bases not matched to a gene: 3.

This clone showed up many times. The CDR3 extends 3 residues past the end of the read, so its final part is completed from the germline J gene. The rearrangement uses TRBV7-3 and TRBJ2-3, with 7 nucleotides matching TRBD2. The CDR3 covers 13 residues. Germline loops: CDR1 SGHTA, CDR2 FQGTGA. With V trimmed by 3 bases and J by 4 bases, 1 base remained unmatched. CDR3 region: CASSFRGADTQYF. The sequenced part of the CDR3 DNA is TGTGCCAGCAGCTTCCGGGGGGCAGATACG.